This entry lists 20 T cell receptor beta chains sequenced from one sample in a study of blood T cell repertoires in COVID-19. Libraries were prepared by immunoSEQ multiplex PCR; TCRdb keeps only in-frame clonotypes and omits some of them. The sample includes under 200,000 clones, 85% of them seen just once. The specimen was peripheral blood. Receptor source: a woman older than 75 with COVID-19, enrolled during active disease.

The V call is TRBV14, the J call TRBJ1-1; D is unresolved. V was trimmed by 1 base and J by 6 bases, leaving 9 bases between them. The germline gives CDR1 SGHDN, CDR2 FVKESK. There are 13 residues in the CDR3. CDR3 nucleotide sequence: TGTGCCAGCAGCCAAGTCTCTCGGTCTGAAGCTTTCTTT. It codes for CASSQVSRSEAFF.

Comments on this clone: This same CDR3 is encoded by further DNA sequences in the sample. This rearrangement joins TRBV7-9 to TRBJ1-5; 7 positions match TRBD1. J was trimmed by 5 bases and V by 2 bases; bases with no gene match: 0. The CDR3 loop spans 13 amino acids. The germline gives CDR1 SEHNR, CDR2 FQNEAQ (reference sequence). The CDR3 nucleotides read TGTGCCAGCAGCTTACAGGGGGATCAGCCCCAGCATTTT. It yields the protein CASSLQGDQPQHF.

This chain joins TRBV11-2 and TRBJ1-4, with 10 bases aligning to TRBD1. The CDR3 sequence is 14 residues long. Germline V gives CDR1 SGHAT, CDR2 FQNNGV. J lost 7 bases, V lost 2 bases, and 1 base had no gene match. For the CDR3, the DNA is TGTGCCAGCAGCTTAAGACAGGGGGCTGAAAAACTGTTTTTT. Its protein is CASSLRQGAEKLFF.

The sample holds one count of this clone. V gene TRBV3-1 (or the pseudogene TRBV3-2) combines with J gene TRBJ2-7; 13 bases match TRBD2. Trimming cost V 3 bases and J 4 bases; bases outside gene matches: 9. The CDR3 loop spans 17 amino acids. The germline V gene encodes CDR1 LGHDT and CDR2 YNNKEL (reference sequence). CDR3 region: CASSQAKTSGRPYEQYF. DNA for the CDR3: TGTGCCAGCAGCCAGGCAAAGACTAGCGGGAGGCCATACGAGCAGTACTTC.

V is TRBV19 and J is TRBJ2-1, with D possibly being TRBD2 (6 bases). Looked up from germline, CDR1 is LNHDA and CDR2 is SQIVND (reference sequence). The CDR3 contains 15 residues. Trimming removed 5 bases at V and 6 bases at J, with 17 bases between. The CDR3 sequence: CASSQRVLTFNEQFF. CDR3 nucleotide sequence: TGTGCCAGTAGTCAGCGGGTATTAACCTTCAATGAGCAGTTCTTC.

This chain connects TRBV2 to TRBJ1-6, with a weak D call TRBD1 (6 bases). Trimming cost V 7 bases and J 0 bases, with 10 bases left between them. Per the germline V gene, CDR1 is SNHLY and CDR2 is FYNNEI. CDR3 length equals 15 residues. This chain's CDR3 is CASITGSSYNSPLHF. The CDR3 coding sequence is TGTGCCAGCATAACAGGGAGCTCCTATAATTCACCCCTCCACTTT.

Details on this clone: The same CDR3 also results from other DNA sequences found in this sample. CDR3 loop: CATSDPRGSGQPQHF. As DNA, the CDR3 is TGTGCCACCAGTGACCCCCGGGGTTCTGGGCAGCCCCAGCATTTT. This rearrangement joins TRBV24-1 to TRBJ1-5, with D hard to call. Trimming removed 4 bases at V and 7 bases at J, with 16 bases between. CDR3 length: 15 amino acids. Germline values: CDR1 KGHDR, CDR2 SFDVKD.

The CDR3 is CASSQFEGGGYTF. As DNA, the CDR3 is TGTGCCAGCAGCCAATTCGAGGGAGGTGGCTACACCTTC. This chain joins TRBV3-1 (or the pseudogene TRBV3-2) and TRBJ1-2; D unclear. Trimming removed 2 bases from V and 7 bases from J, with 11 bases in between. The CDR3 spans 13 residues. Germline V gives CDR1 LGHDT, CDR2 YNNKEL (reference sequence).

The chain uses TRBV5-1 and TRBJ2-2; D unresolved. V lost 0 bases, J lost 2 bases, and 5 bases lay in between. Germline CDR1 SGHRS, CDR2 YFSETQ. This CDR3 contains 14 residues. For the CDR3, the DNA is TGCGCCAGCAGCTTGGGGAGCAACACCGGGGAGCTGTTTTTT. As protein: CASSLGSNTGELFF.

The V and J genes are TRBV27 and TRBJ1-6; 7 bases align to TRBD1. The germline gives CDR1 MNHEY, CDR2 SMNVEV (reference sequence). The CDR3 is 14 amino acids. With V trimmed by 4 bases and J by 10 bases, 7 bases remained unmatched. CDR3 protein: CASSSDRVASPLHF. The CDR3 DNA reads TGTGCCAGCAGTTCAGACAGGGTAGCCTCACCCCTCCACTTT.

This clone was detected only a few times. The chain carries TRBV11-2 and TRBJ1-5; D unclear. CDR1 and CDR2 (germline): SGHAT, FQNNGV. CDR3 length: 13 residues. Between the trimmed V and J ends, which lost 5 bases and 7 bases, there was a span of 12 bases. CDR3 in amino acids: CASSPPEVQPQHF. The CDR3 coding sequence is TGTGCCAGCAGCCCCCCCGAGGTGCAGCCCCAGCATTTT.

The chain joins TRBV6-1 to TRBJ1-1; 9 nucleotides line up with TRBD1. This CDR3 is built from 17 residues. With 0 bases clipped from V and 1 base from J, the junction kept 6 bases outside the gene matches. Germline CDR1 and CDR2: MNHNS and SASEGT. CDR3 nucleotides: TGTGCCAGCAGTGAAGCACTTCCGGGACAGGGGAACACTGAAGCTTTCTTT. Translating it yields CASSEALPGQGNTEAFF.

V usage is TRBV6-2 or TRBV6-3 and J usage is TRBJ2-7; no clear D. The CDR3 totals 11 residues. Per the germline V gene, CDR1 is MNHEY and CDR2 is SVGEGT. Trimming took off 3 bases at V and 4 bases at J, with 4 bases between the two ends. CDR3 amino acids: CASSYRYEQYF. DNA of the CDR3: TGTGCCAGCAGTTATCGGTACGAGCAGTACTTC.

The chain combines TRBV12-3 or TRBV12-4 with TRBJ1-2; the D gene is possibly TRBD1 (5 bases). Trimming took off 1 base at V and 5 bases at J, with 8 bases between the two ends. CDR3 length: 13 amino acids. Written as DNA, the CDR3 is TGTGCCAGCAGTTTAGGGGGGGAGTATGGCTACACCTTC. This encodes CASSLGGEYGYTF.

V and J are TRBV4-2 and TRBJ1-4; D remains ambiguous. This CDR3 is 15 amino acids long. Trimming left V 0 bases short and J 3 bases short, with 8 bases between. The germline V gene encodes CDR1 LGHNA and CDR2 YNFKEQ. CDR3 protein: CASSQDRQANEKLFF. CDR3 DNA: TGTGCCAGCAGCCAAGATCGGCAGGCTAATGAAAAACTGTTTTTT.

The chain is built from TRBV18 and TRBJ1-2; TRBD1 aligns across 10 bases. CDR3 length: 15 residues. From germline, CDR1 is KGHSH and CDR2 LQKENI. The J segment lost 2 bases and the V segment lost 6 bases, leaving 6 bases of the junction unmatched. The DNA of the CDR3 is TGTGCCAGCTCTCCGACAGGGGGCCGAAACTATGGCTACACCTTC. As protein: CASSPTGGRNYGYTF.

In nucleotides, the CDR3 is TGCGCCAGCAGCTTCGCCGGGTCCGGGGAGCTGTTTTTT. Its protein is CASSFAGSGELFF. The chain uses TRBV5-1 and TRBJ2-2; the D is unclear. This CDR3 spans 13 amino acids. Per the germline V gene, CDR1 is SGHRS and CDR2 is YFSETQ. V shed 2 bases and J shed 6 bases, with 8 bases lying between them.

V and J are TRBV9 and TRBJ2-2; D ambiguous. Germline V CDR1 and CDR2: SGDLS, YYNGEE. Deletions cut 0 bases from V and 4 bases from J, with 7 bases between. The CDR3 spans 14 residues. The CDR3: CASSVAGSTGELFF. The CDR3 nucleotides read TGTGCCAGCAGCGTAGCTGGTAGCACCGGGGAGCTGTTTTTT. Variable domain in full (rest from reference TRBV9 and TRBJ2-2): DSGVTQTPKHLITATGQRVTLRCSPRSGDLSVYWYQQSLDQGLQFLIQYYNGEERAKGNILERFSAQQFPDLHSELNLSSLELGDSALYFCASSVAGSTGELFFGEGSRLTVL.

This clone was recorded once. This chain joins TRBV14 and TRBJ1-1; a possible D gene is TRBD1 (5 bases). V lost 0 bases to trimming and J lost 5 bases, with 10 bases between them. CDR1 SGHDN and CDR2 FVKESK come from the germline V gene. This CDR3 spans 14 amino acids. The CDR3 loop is CASSQESGGTEAFF. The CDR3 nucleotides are TGTGCCAGCAGCCAAGAGAGCGGGGGTACTGAAGCTTTCTTT.

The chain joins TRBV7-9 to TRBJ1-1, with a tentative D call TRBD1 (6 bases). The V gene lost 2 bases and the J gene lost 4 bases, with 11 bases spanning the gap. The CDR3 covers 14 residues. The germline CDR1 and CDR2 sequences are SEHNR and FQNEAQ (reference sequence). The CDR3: CASSLLQGGTEAFF. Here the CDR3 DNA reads TGTGCCAGCAGCTTATTACAGGGCGGCACTGAAGCTTTCTTT.